This is a list of T cell receptor beta chains from one sample in a study of technical replicates of blood from a few donors. Some clones are missing from TCRdb's copy, which holds only in-frame ones; the method was immunoSEQ multiplex PCR. The sample records under 95,000 clones, 95% being singletons. Sequencing was carried out using T cells isolated from PBMCs. The receptors stem from a human donor in good health. Each CDR3 is given with its conserved first and last residue. A D gene is named only where the DNA matches it firmly. Size tells how often a clone was seen (once, few, many) or the class of an expanded clone, and some rows leave it out.

cdr3_aa: CASSEGLAGGPGETQYF; cdr3_nt: TGCGCCAGCAGCGAGGGACTAGCGGGGGGGCCGGGAGAGACCCAGTACTTC; cdr3_length: 17; clone_size: NA; d_call: TRBD2; j_call: TRBJ2-5; v_call: TRBV5-1
cdr3_aa: CSVVTGNQPQHF; cdr3_nt: TGCAGCGTCGTGACAGGGAACCAGCCCCAGCATTTT; cdr3_length: 12; clone_size: NA; d_call: TRBD1; j_call: TRBJ1-5; v_call: TRBV29-1
cdr3_aa: CASSPSPKMNTEAFF; cdr3_nt: TGTGCCAGCAGTCCCAGTCCCAAAATGAACACTGAAGCTTTCTTT; cdr3_length: 15; clone_size: NA; d_call: NA; j_call: TRBJ1-1; v_call: TRBV6-5
cdr3_aa: CASTTPGQGDTEAFF; cdr3_nt: TGTGCCAGTACTACCCCGGGACAGGGAGACACTGAAGCTTTCTTT; cdr3_length: 15; clone_size: NA; d_call: TRBD1; j_call: TRBJ1-1; v_call: TRBV19
cdr3_aa: CASIESSYEQYF; cdr3_nt: TGTGCCAGCATAGAAAGCTCCTACGAGCAGTACTTC; cdr3_length: 12; clone_size: NA; d_call: NA; j_call: TRBJ2-7; v_call: TRBV2
cdr3_aa: CASSQEGGIGETQYF; cdr3_nt: TGCGCCAGCAGCCAAGAAGGGGGAATCGGAGAGACCCAGTACTTC; cdr3_length: 15; clone_size: NA; d_call: NA; j_call: TRBJ2-5; v_call: TRBV4-1
cdr3_aa: CASSLALGRVNEQFF; cdr3_nt: TGCGCCAGCAGCTTGGCCCTCGGGAGGGTCAATGAGCAGTTCTTC; cdr3_length: 15; clone_size: NA; d_call: TRBD2; j_call: TRBJ2-1; v_call: TRBV5-1
cdr3_aa: CASSQPRRGDYGYTF; cdr3_nt: TGCGCCAGCAGCCAACCTCGGCGGGGGGACTATGGCTACACCTTC; cdr3_length: 15; clone_size: NA; d_call: NA; j_call: TRBJ1-2; v_call: TRBV4-1
cdr3_aa: CASSYLAPASSYGYTF; cdr3_nt: TGTGCCAGCAGTTACTTGGCCCCGGCGTCTAGCTATGGCTACACCTTC; cdr3_length: 16; clone_size: NA; d_call: NA; j_call: TRBJ1-2; v_call: TRBV6-5
cdr3_aa: CASSSGGTDPAKNIQYF; cdr3_nt: TGTGCCAGCAGCTCAGGGGGCACAGACCCAGCCAAAAACATTCAGTACTTC; cdr3_length: 17; clone_size: NA; d_call: TRBD1; j_call: TRBJ2-4; v_call: TRBV5-6
cdr3_aa: CASGYLTSSLEKLFF; cdr3_nt: TGTGCCAGTGGCTACCTGACAAGTTCGTTAGAAAAACTGTTTTTT; cdr3_length: 15; clone_size: NA; d_call: NA; j_call: TRBJ1-4; v_call: TRBV27
cdr3_aa: CASSLATVNTEAFF; cdr3_nt: TGCGCCAGCAGCTTGGCAACAGTGAACACTGAAGCTTTCTTT; cdr3_length: 14; clone_size: once; d_call: NA; j_call: TRBJ1-1; v_call: TRBV5-1
cdr3_aa: CASSLGLLICEQYF; cdr3_nt: TGTGCCAGCAGCCTCGGACTCCTAATCTGCGAGCAGTACTTC; cdr3_length: 14; clone_size: NA; d_call: NA; j_call: TRBJ2-7; v_call: TRBV7-9
cdr3_aa: CASRKTRNTEAFF; cdr3_nt: TGTGCCAGCAGAAAGACAAGGAACACTGAAGCTTTCTTT; cdr3_length: 13; clone_size: NA; d_call: NA; j_call: TRBJ1-1; v_call: TRBV6-5
cdr3_aa: CASSEQASGANVLTF; cdr3_nt: TGCGCCAGCAGTGAACAGGCCTCTGGGGCCAACGTCCTGACTTTC; cdr3_length: 15; clone_size: NA; d_call: NA; j_call: TRBJ2-6; v_call: TRBV10-1
cdr3_aa: CASSRQTAGDEKLFF; cdr3_nt: TGTGCCAGCAGCCGCCAGACGGCGGGGGATGAAAAACTGTTTTTT; cdr3_length: 15; clone_size: NA; d_call: NA; j_call: TRBJ1-4; v_call: TRBV6-6
cdr3_aa: CASSLGQLSGANVLTF; cdr3_nt: TGTGCCAGCAGCCTTGGACAGCTCTCTGGGGCCAACGTCCTGACTTTC; cdr3_length: 16; clone_size: NA; d_call: NA; j_call: TRBJ2-6; v_call: TRBV11-2
cdr3_aa: CASSFEGDTGELFF; cdr3_nt: TGCGCCAGCAGCTTTGAGGGTGACACCGGGGAGCTGTTTTTT; cdr3_length: 14; clone_size: NA; d_call: NA; j_call: TRBJ2-2; v_call: TRBV5-1
cdr3_aa: CASSQTYPTGPEAFF; cdr3_nt: TGCGCCAGCAGCCAAACCTACCCGACAGGGCCTGAAGCTTTCTTT; cdr3_length: 15; clone_size: NA; d_call: TRBD1; j_call: TRBJ1-1; v_call: TRBV4-1
cdr3_aa: CASSRDRAGNTIYF; cdr3_nt: TGTGCCAGCAGCCGAGACAGGGCTGGAAACACCATATATTTT; cdr3_length: 14; clone_size: once; d_call: TRBD1; j_call: TRBJ1-3; v_call: TRBV9
cdr3_aa: CASSSGRSKAFF; cdr3_nt: TGTGCCAGCAGCTCAGGGCGCTCTAAAGCTTTCTTT; cdr3_length: 12; clone_size: once; d_call: NA; j_call: TRBJ1-1; v_call: TRBV11-2
cdr3_aa: CASSWPSRGRNEAFF; cdr3_nt: TGTGCCAGCAGTTGGCCCTCCAGGGGGCGGAATGAAGCTTTCTTT; cdr3_length: 15; clone_size: NA; d_call: TRBD1; j_call: TRBJ1-1; v_call: TRBV28
cdr3_aa: CASSQSDRPNSPLHF; cdr3_nt: TGTGCCAGCAGCCAAAGCGACAGACCAAATTCACCCCTCCACTTT; cdr3_length: 15; clone_size: few; d_call: NA; j_call: TRBJ1-6; v_call: TRBV2
cdr3_aa: CASRPLSTNEKLFF; cdr3_nt: TGCGCCAGCAGACCGTTAAGCACTAATGAAAAACTGTTTTTT; cdr3_length: 14; clone_size: NA; d_call: NA; j_call: TRBJ1-4; v_call: TRBV5-1
cdr3_aa: CASSQVEGSEQYF; cdr3_nt: TGCGCCAGCAGCCAAGTCGAGGGTTCCGAGCAGTACTTC; cdr3_length: 13; clone_size: once; d_call: NA; j_call: TRBJ2-7; v_call: TRBV4-1
cdr3_aa: CASSPGTGGRGQYF; cdr3_nt: TGTGCCAGCAGCCCCGGGACAGGGGGCAGAGGGCAGTACTTC; cdr3_length: 14; clone_size: NA; d_call: TRBD1; j_call: TRBJ2-7; v_call: TRBV28
cdr3_aa: CASSETGRVSEAFF; cdr3_nt: TGTGCCAGCAGTGAAACAGGGAGGGTATCTGAAGCTTTCTTT; cdr3_length: 14; clone_size: NA; d_call: NA; j_call: TRBJ1-1; v_call: TRBV6-1
cdr3_aa: CSVEGAGGGNEQFF; cdr3_nt: TGCAGCGTTGAGGGGGCGGGAGGAGGAAATGAGCAGTTCTTC; cdr3_length: 14; clone_size: NA; d_call: TRBD2; j_call: TRBJ2-1; v_call: TRBV29-1
cdr3_aa: CAWSGGLAGGKTQYF; cdr3_nt: TGTGCCTGGAGTGGGGGACTAGCCGGAGGAAAGACCCAGTACTTC; cdr3_length: 15; clone_size: once; d_call: TRBD2; j_call: TRBJ2-5; v_call: TRBV30
cdr3_aa: CAIRPTGTEAFF; cdr3_nt: TGTGCCATCAGGCCGACAGGAACCGAAGCTTTCTTT; cdr3_length: 12; clone_size: NA; d_call: NA; j_call: TRBJ1-1; v_call: TRBV10-3
cdr3_aa: CASSETKLWEKANEQFF; cdr3_nt: TGCGCCAGCAGTGAAACAAAATTGTGGGAGAAGGCGAATGAGCAGTTCTTC; cdr3_length: 17; clone_size: NA; d_call: NA; j_call: TRBJ2-1; v_call: TRBV10-1
cdr3_aa: CASSELRIQDSYEQYF; cdr3_nt: TGTGCCAGCAGTGAACTAAGGATCCAGGACTCCTACGAGCAGTACTTC; cdr3_length: 16; clone_size: once; d_call: NA; j_call: TRBJ2-7; v_call: TRBV6-1
cdr3_aa: CASKPIASSSYNEQFF; cdr3_nt: TGTGCCAGCAAGCCCATAGCGTCGAGCTCCTACAATGAGCAGTTCTTC; cdr3_length: 16; clone_size: NA; d_call: NA; j_call: TRBJ2-1; v_call: TRBV11-1
cdr3_aa: CASSLPLQDKHNEQFF; cdr3_nt: TGTGCCAGCAGTTTACCTCTACAGGACAAACACAATGAGCAGTTCTTC; cdr3_length: 16; clone_size: NA; d_call: NA; j_call: TRBJ2-1; v_call: TRBV28
cdr3_aa: CASSRRQGYIEYF; cdr3_nt: TGTGCCAGCAGCCGCCGACAGGGTTATATAGAGTACTTC; cdr3_length: 13; clone_size: NA; d_call: TRBD1; j_call: TRBJ2-7; v_call: TRBV14
cdr3_aa: CASSVGRVGWADTQYF; cdr3_nt: TGTGCCAGCAGCGTAGGCAGGGTCGGGTGGGCAGATACGCAGTATTTT; cdr3_length: 16; clone_size: NA; d_call: NA; j_call: TRBJ2-3; v_call: TRBV9
cdr3_aa: CASRELNYGYTF; cdr3_nt: TGTGCCAGCAGGGAGCTTAACTATGGCTACACCTTC; cdr3_length: 12; clone_size: NA; d_call: NA; j_call: TRBJ1-2; v_call: TRBV28
cdr3_aa: CASSVGQSNTGELFF; cdr3_nt: TGCGCCAGCAGCGTGGGACAGTCGAACACCGGGGAGCTGTTTTTT; cdr3_length: 15; clone_size: NA; d_call: TRBD1; j_call: TRBJ2-2; v_call: TRBV5-1
cdr3_aa: CASNGPQANYGYTF; cdr3_nt: TGCGCCAGCAATGGGCCTCAGGCTAACTATGGCTACACCTTC; cdr3_length: 14; clone_size: NA; d_call: NA; j_call: TRBJ1-2; v_call: TRBV10-1
cdr3_aa: CASSSPTAGGEQYF; cdr3_nt: TGCGCCAGCAGCTCCCCCACGGCAGGGGGCGAGCAGTACTTC; cdr3_length: 14; clone_size: NA; d_call: TRBD1; j_call: TRBJ2-7; v_call: TRBV5-1
cdr3_aa: CASSLRRQVGEQYF; cdr3_nt: TGTGCCAGCAGCTTACGGCGACAGGTTGGCGAGCAGTACTTC; cdr3_length: 14; clone_size: NA; d_call: NA; j_call: TRBJ2-7; v_call: TRBV7-2